This is a list of T cell receptor beta chains from one sample in a study of blood T cell repertoires in COVID-19. Using immunoSEQ multiplex PCR, the repertoire was profiled, and TCRdb retains in-frame clones only, with some absent. The sample lists roughly 240,000 clones; approximately 85% were seen once. The specimen sequenced was peripheral blood. The receptors come from a woman aged 65 to 85 with acute or convalescent COVID-19. Both conserved end residues are part of each CDR3. Each record gives: V gene, D gene, clone size, J gene, CDR3 protein, CDR3 DNA. D genes are given only for firm matches. Clone size is stated in some rows and not others, as once, few, many or a class when expanded.

V: TRBV4-2
D: .
size: .
J: TRBJ2-3
CDR3: CASSQDLGGDGDTQYF
DNA: TGTGCCAGCAGCCAAGATCTAGGCGGGGACGGGGATACGCAGTATTTT

V: TRBV11-2
D: .
size: .
J: TRBJ1-5
CDR3: CASSRQWTGNQPQHF
DNA: TGTGCCAGCAGTCGACAGTGGACGGGCAATCAGCCCCAGCATTTT

V: TRBV6-5
D: TRBD1
size: .
J: TRBJ2-1
CDR3: CASTLTGGDYNEQFF
DNA: TGTGCCAGCACCCTGACAGGGGGCGACTACAATGAGCAGTTCTTC

V: TRBV13
D: .
size: once
J: TRBJ1-1
CDR3: CASAQLQGDTEAFF
DNA: TGTGCCAGCGCGCAGCTACAAGGAGACACTGAAGCTTTCTTT

V: TRBV6-1
D: .
size: .
J: TRBJ1-6
CDR3: CASSEASSYNSPLHF
DNA: TGTGCCAGCAGTGAAGCCAGCTCCTATAATTCACCCCTCCACTTT

V: TRBV12-3/TRBV12-4
D: TRBD1
size: .
J: TRBJ1-2
CDR3: CASSLTGEGYTF
DNA: TGTGCCAGCAGTCTGACAGGGGAAGGCTACACCTTC

V: TRBV10-3
D: TRBD1
size: once
J: TRBJ1-1
CDR3: CATQLQGANTEAFF
DNA: TGTGCCACCCAGTTACAGGGGGCTAACACTGAAGCTTTCTTT

V: TRBV11-2
D: .
size: .
J: TRBJ2-1
CDR3: CASSFVSSYNEQFF
DNA: TGTGCCAGCAGCTTCGTGAGCTCCTACAATGAGCAGTTCTTC

V: TRBV5-4
D: .
size: .
J: TRBJ2-1
CDR3: CASSLGFGLAINNEQFF
DNA: TGTGCCAGCAGCTTGGGTTTCGGGCTAGCCATAAACAATGAGCAGTTCTTC

V: TRBV2
D: .
size: .
J: TRBJ1-4
CDR3: CASRQDALLGKLFF
DNA: TGTGCCAGCAGACAGGACGCCCTACTGGGAAAACTGTTTTTT

V: TRBV5-1
D: TRBD1
size: few
J: TRBJ2-3
CDR3: CASSLGDRSTDTQYF
DNA: TGCGCCAGCAGCTTGGGGGACAGGTCTACAGATACGCAGTATTTT

V: TRBV28
D: TRBD1
size: .
J: TRBJ2-7
CDR3: CASSPGTGAPYEQYF
DNA: TGTGCCAGCAGTCCCGGGACAGGGGCACCCTACGAGCAGTACTTC

V: TRBV5-5
D: TRBD2
size: .
J: TRBJ2-5
CDR3: CASSLAAGGYQETQYF
DNA: TGTGCCAGCAGCTTGGCGGCGGGGGGGTACCAAGAGACCCAGTACTTC

V: TRBV10-3
D: .
size: .
J: TRBJ2-3
CDR3: CATLPYGGTDTQYF
DNA: TGTGCCACCCTCCCTTACGGGGGCACAGATACGCAGTATTTT

V: TRBV3-1/TRBV3-2
D: .
size: once
J: TRBJ1-1
CDR3: CASSQYGEGTEAFF
DNA: TGTGCCAGCAGCCAATATGGGGAGGGCACTGAAGCTTTCTTT

V: TRBV4-2
D: .
size: .
J: TRBJ2-7
CDR3: CASSQESQAYEQYF
DNA: TGTGCCAGCAGCCAAGAATCCCAGGCCTACGAGCAGTACTTC

V: TRBV30
D: .
size: .
J: TRBJ1-6
CDR3: CAWSVGRSPLHF
DNA: TGTGCCTGGAGTGTAGGGAGATCACCCCTCCACTTT

V: TRBV5-4
D: .
size: few
J: TRBJ1-1
CDR3: CASSLDYPNTEAFF
DNA: TGTGCCAGCAGCTTGGACTACCCAAACACTGAAGCTTTCTTT

V: TRBV3-1/TRBV3-2
D: TRBD1
size: few
J: TRBJ1-2
CDR3: CASTPTHRGPSYGYTF
DNA: TGTGCCAGCACGCCGACCCACAGGGGGCCTTCATATGGCTACACCTTC

V: TRBV7-5
D: .
size: .
J: TRBJ1-1
CDR3: CARSPRDSLNTEAFF
DNA: TGTGCCAGAAGCCCCCGGGACAGCCTGAACACTGAAGCTTTCTTT

V: TRBV15
D: .
size: few
J: TRBJ1-1
CDR3: CATSRAPGSGTEAFF
DNA: TGTGCCACCAGCAGAGCACCGGGATCGGGGACTGAAGCTTTCTTT

V: TRBV12-3/TRBV12-4
D: .
size: .
J: TRBJ2-5
CDR3: CASSLGAIETQYF
DNA: TGTGCCAGCAGTTTAGGCGCAATAGAGACCCAGTACTTC

V: TRBV5-1
D: .
size: .
J: TRBJ1-6
CDR3: CASSPTYNSPLHF
DNA: TGCGCCAGCAGCCCTACCTATAATTCACCCCTCCACTTT

V: TRBV4-1
D: TRBD2
size: .
J: TRBJ2-3
CDR3: CASSQATGGAMTDTQYF
DNA: TGCGCCAGCAGCCAAGCTACCGGGGGGGCCATGACAGATACGCAGTATTTT

V: TRBV29-1
D: TRBD2
size: .
J: TRBJ2-1
CDR3: CSVFTRGGRNEQFF
DNA: TGCAGCGTTTTTACGCGGGGGGGTCGCAATGAGCAGTTCTTC

V: TRBV30
D: .
size: .
J: TRBJ2-1
CDR3: CAWRFGGRPPSSYNEQFF
DNA: TGTGCCTGGCGATTCGGGGGGCGACCACCTAGCTCCTACAATGAGCAGTTCTTC

V: TRBV19
D: TRBD1
size: many
J: TRBJ1-3
CDR3: CATVDRETNTIYF
DNA: TGTGCCACCGTGGACAGGGAGACGAACACCATATATTTT

V: TRBV2
D: .
size: .
J: TRBJ2-7
CDR3: CASSEAPGQITYEQYF
DNA: TGTGCCAGCAGTGAAGCCCCGGGACAAATTACCTACGAGCAGTACTTC

V: TRBV6-5
D: .
size: .
J: TRBJ1-6
CDR3: CASRQTGANSPLHF
DNA: TGTGCCAGCAGGCAGACAGGCGCTAATTCACCCCTCCACTTT

V: TRBV6-2/TRBV6-3
D: TRBD2
size: .
J: TRBJ2-7
CDR3: CASSYSSSGGFEQYF
DNA: TGTGCCAGCAGTTACTCGAGTAGCGGGGGATTCGAGCAGTACTTC

V: TRBV28
D: TRBD1
size: .
J: TRBJ2-1
CDR3: CASSSGQGIDEQFF
DNA: TGTGCCAGCAGTTCGGGACAGGGGATCGATGAGCAGTTCTTC

V: TRBV29-1
D: TRBD1
size: once
J: TRBJ1-1
CDR3: CSGEPGQGSSRTEAFF
DNA: TGCAGCGGTGAGCCGGGACAGGGCAGTAGTAGGACTGAAGCTTTCTTT

V: TRBV6-5
D: .
size: .
J: TRBJ1-1
CDR3: CASSYGRNTEAFF
DNA: TGTGCCAGCAGTTACGGGAGAAACACTGAAGCTTTCTTT

V: TRBV10-1
D: .
size: .
J: TRBJ1-1
CDR3: CASSDGGVRTEAFF
DNA: TGCGCCAGCAGTGATGGGGGGGTAAGAACTGAAGCTTTCTTT

V: TRBV4-1
D: .
size: once
J: TRBJ2-7
CDR3: CASSQDTTGLSYEQYF
DNA: TGCGCCAGCAGCCAAGATACCACAGGGTTATCCTACGAGCAGTACTTC

V: TRBV27
D: .
size: .
J: TRBJ1-5
CDR3: CASSLSGQGNQPQHF
DNA: TGTGCCAGCAGTTTATCGGGGCAGGGGAATCAGCCCCAGCATTTT

V: TRBV11-2
D: .
size: .
J: TRBJ1-2
CDR3: CASSLDFGQNYGYTF
DNA: TGTGCCAGCAGCTTAGATTTTGGACAAAACTATGGCTACACCTTC

V: TRBV7-6
D: TRBD1
size: .
J: TRBJ2-1
CDR3: CASSHPGTGNNEQFF
DNA: TGTGCCAGCAGCCACCCCGGGACAGGGAACAATGAGCAGTTCTTC

V: TRBV28
D: TRBD1
size: .
J: TRBJ1-3
CDR3: CASSLWGTGGSGNTIYF
DNA: TGTGCCAGCAGTTTATGGGGGACAGGGGGGTCTGGAAACACCATATATTTT

V: TRBV5-1
D: .
size: .
J: TRBJ1-2
CDR3: CASRAGINYGYTF
DNA: TGCGCCAGCAGGGCAGGAATTAACTATGGCTACACCTTC

V: TRBV3-1/TRBV3-2
D: .
size: .
J: TRBJ1-2
CDR3: CASSQVGGVQGYTF
DNA: TGTGCCAGCAGCCAAGTCGGGGGGGTCCAGGGCTACACCTTC

V: TRBV19
D: .
size: .
J: TRBJ1-5
CDR3: CASSIRVGARGNQPQHF
DNA: TGTGCCAGTAGTATAAGGGTGGGGGCGCGGGGCAATCAGCCCCAGCATTTT

V: TRBV9
D: TRBD1
size: .
J: TRBJ1-1
CDR3: CASSPQTGGTEAFF
DNA: TGTGCCAGCAGCCCCCAGACAGGGGGCACTGAAGCTTTCTTT

V: TRBV7-2
D: .
size: .
J: TRBJ2-7
CDR3: CASSLSSRVGEQYF
DNA: TGTGCCAGCAGCTTATCCTCCAGGGTGGGCGAGCAGTACTTC

V: TRBV4-3
D: TRBD2
size: few
J: TRBJ2-3
CDR3: CASSQTGRTSGVGTDTQYF
DNA: TGCGCCAGCAGCCAAACGGGGCGGACTAGCGGGGTGGGCACAGATACGCAGTATTTT